One sample yielded the 24 T cell receptor beta chains listed below, sequenced in a study of OX40 agonist ivuxolimab in advanced cancers. Generated by immunoSEQ multiplex PCR, the TCRdb table keeps only in-frame clones and is missing some. This sample has tens of thousands of clones; nearly 95% occur once, and the top ten carry approximately 9.9%. The material sequenced was CD4+ or CD8+ T cells sorted from blood, taken in a trial of the OX40 agonist ivuxolimab. The receptor set was obtained from an adult with an advanced solid tumor such as melanoma, head and neck, liver or kidney cancer.

The gene calls are TRBV6-5 and TRBJ1-5; D remains unclear. The germline gives CDR1 MNHEY, CDR2 SVGAGI. The CDR3 consists of 12 residues. V was clipped by 5 bases and J by 11 bases, with 13 bases between them. The CDR3 DNA reads TGTGCCAGCAGTGAATTTGGGGTTGCCCAGCATTTT. Translated: CASSEFGVAQHF.

V gene TRBV14 combines with J gene TRBJ2-7, with TRBD1 matching 10 bases. Trimming cost V 5 bases and J 9 bases; bases outside gene matches: 16. The germline gives CDR1 SGHDN, CDR2 FVKESK. CDR3 length equals 16 residues. Written as DNA, the CDR3 is TGTGCCAGCAGCTGGGCCACCGGGACAGGGGCAGTGTGGCAGTACTTC. Residues: CASSWATGTGAVWQYF.

Details on this clone: Other DNA sequences in this sample translate to the same CDR3. The chain uses TRBV5-1 and TRBJ2-7, with a possible D match to TRBD1 (6 bases). The CDR3 extends over 18 amino acids. Trimming pared 4 bases from V and 1 base from J, leaving 24 bases between. Per germline, CDR1 SGHRS and CDR2 YFSETQ. DNA of the CDR3: TGCGCCAGCAGCGGCGCGGATAGTCAGGGGTGGATATCCTACGAGCAGTACTTC. Its translation is CASSGADSQGWISYEQYF.

The V and J genes are TRBV27 and TRBJ2-5, with 8 positions matching TRBD2. V dropped 6 bases and J dropped 5; count of bases not matched to a gene: 5. The CDR3 covers 13 residues. CDR1 and CDR2 from the germline V gene are MNHEY and SMNVEV (reference sequence). This chain's CDR3 is CASSPPGGETQYF. Written as DNA, the CDR3 is TGTGCCAGCAGCCCCCCGGGGGGGGAGACCCAGTACTTC.

The J gene is TRBJ2-7, the V gene TRBV5-1; TRBD2 matches at 12 bases. The CDR3 loop spans 15 amino acids. J lost 2 bases, V lost 3 bases, and 3 bases had no gene match. CDR1 SGHRS and CDR2 YFSETQ come from the germline V gene. CDR3 bases: TGCGCCAGCAGCTCCGGACTAGCGGGGCCCTACGAGCAGTACTTC. Protein sequence: CASSSGLAGPYEQYF. Full variable domain (outside the CDR3, taken from reference TRBV5-1 and TRBJ2-7): KAGVTQTPRYLIKTRGQQVTLSCSPISGHRSVSWYQQTPGQGLQFLFEYFSETQRNKGNFPGRFSGRQFSNSRSEMNVSTLELGDSALYLCASSSGLAGPYEQYFGPGTRLTVT.

This chain uses TRBV9 with TRBJ2-1; the match to TRBD2 covers 9 bases. V dropped 0 bases and J dropped 4; count of bases not matched to a gene: 5. This CDR3 has 16 residues. The germline V gene has CDR1 SGDLS and CDR2 YYNGEE. The CDR3 reads CASSVGRSGSYNEQFF. CDR3 DNA sequence: TGTGCCAGCAGCGTAGGACGTAGCGGGAGTTACAATGAGCAGTTCTTC. The whole variable domain, remainder taken from reference TRBV9 and TRBJ2-1, is DSGVTQTPKHLITATGQRVTLRCSPRSGDLSVYWYQQSLDQGLQFLIQYYNGEERAKGNILERFSAQQFPDLHSELNLSSLELGDSALYFCASSVGRSGSYNEQFFGPGTRLTVL.

V is TRBV7-6 and J is TRBJ2-5; unclear D gene. CDR1 and CDR2 from the germline V gene are SGHVS and FNYEAQ. The CDR3 runs 15 residues. V shed 2 bases and J shed 1 base, with 11 bases lying between them. The CDR3 sequence is CASSLSLATQETQYF. The DNA of the CDR3 is TGTGCCAGCAGCTTAAGCCTTGCGACCCAAGAGACCCAGTACTTC.

The J gene is TRBJ1-1, the V gene TRBV11-2, with D possibly TRBD1 on 6 matching bases. From germline, CDR1 is SGHAT and CDR2 FQNNGV. CDR3 size: 12 residues. The V and J ends lost 3 bases and 7 bases respectively, with 9 bases between them. This CDR3 reads CASSLGGLEAFF. In nucleotides, the CDR3 is TGTGCCAGCAGCTTGGGGGGCCTTGAAGCTTTCTTT.

The chain combines TRBV6-6 with TRBJ2-5; D uncertain. The V gene's germline CDR1 is MNHNY and CDR2 SVGAGI (reference sequence). V dropped 6 bases and J dropped 1 base, with 12 bases sitting between them. The CDR3 has 14 residues. The CDR3 DNA reads as TGTGCCAGCAGGGCTGGAGTAATCCAAGAGACCCAGTACTTC. Translated: CASRAGVIQETQYF.

The chain joins TRBV4-3 to TRBJ2-7; TRBD2 aligns across 9 bases. The CDR3 contains 17 residues. J gave up 4 bases and V 4 bases, and 14 bases lay outside the gene matches. The V gene's germline CDR1 is LGHNA and CDR2 YSLEER. CDR3 protein: CASSPNALAGPFYEQYF. The CDR3 nucleotides read TGCGCCAGCAGCCCTAACGCCCTAGCGGGGCCATTTTACGAGCAGTACTTC.

This chain connects TRBV7-9 to TRBJ2-7, with D hard to call. This CDR3 is 14 amino acids long. Trimming left V 8 bases short and J 0 bases short, with 14 bases between. Germline CDR1 and CDR2: SEHNR and FQNEAQ (reference sequence). The CDR3 coding sequence is TGTGCCAGCCTCAAAGGCCCCGACTCCTACGAGCAGTACTTC. Protein product: CASLKGPDSYEQYF.

This clone was counted a few times. V and J are TRBV7-9 and TRBJ2-7, with 12 bases fitting TRBD2. CDR1 is SEHNR, CDR2 FQNEAQ, per germline (reference sequence). The CDR3 consists of 14 residues. Trimming cost V 7 bases and J 4 bases; bases outside gene matches: 5. CDR3 amino acids: CASTKGLAGYEQYF. The DNA of the CDR3 is TGTGCCAGCACCAAAGGACTAGCGGGGTACGAGCAGTACTTC.

V usage is TRBV7-3 and J usage is TRBJ2-5, with 12 bases that match TRBD2. Looked up from germline, CDR1 is SGHTA and CDR2 is FQGTGA. The V gene end was trimmed by 2 bases and the J gene end by 5 bases; junction bases not matched to a gene: 3. The CDR3 covers 15 residues. DNA of the CDR3: TGTGCCAGCAGCTTAGGACTAGCGGGATCCGAGACCCAGTACTTC. It specifies CASSLGLAGSETQYF.

This chain uses TRBV5-4 with TRBJ2-4, with a tentative D call TRBD2 (6 bases). Per germline, CDR1 SGHNT and CDR2 YYREEE (reference sequence). V was cut by 0 bases and J by 6 bases, with 13 bases left in between. The CDR3 has 15 residues. The CDR3 is CASSLVTGVGNIQYF. In nucleotides, the CDR3 is TGTGCCAGCAGCTTGGTGACGGGGGTGGGAAACATTCAGTACTTC.

The chain carries TRBV29-1 and TRBJ1-1; the D is unclear. This CDR3 comprises 11 residues. V was shortened by 3 bases and J by 7 bases, with 9 bases between the two germline ends. Germline V gene data show CDR1 as SQVTM and CDR2 as ANQGSEA. CDR3 DNA: TGCAGCGTTGAGAGAGGGCTTGAAGCTTTCTTT. The encoded protein is CSVERGLEAFF.

The chain couples TRBV14 to TRBJ2-7; 7 bases fit TRBD2. Trimming cost V 0 bases and J 1 base; bases outside gene matches: 18. The CDR3 has 20 amino acids. In germline, CDR1 is SGHDN, CDR2 FVKESK. The CDR3 nucleotides are TGTGCCAGCAGCCAAGAGCGAGGAGGCTCAATAGCGGGTCTGTCCTACGAGCAGTACTTC. Translated, it gives CASSQERGGSIAGLSYEQYF. Drawing the rest from reference TRBV14 and TRBJ2-7, the complete variable domain is EAGVTQFPSHSVIEKGQTVTLRCDPISGHDNLYWYRRVMGKEIKFLLHFVKESKQDESGMPNNRFLAERTGGTYSTLKVQPAELEDSGVYFCASSQERGGSIAGLSYEQYFGPGTRLTVT.

The CDR3 loop is CASSLWAGNQPQHF. The CDR3 DNA reads as TGTGCCAGCAGCTTGTGGGCAGGGAATCAGCCCCAGCATTTT. The genes are TRBV5-6 and TRBJ1-5, with a weak D call TRBD1 (5 bases). The germline V and J ends were trimmed by 1 base and 4 bases, with 9 bases remaining between them. This CDR3 has 14 amino acids. The germline V gene encodes CDR1 SGHDT and CDR2 YYEEEE.

The V and J genes are TRBV6-5 and TRBJ1-1; unclear D gene. CDR1 and CDR2 from the germline V gene are MNHEY and SVGAGI. This CDR3 is 13 amino acids long. The V end lost 5 bases, the J end lost 5 bases, and 12 bases lay between the germline ends. The CDR3 spells CASSPLRGTEAFF. The CDR3 DNA reads TGTGCCAGCAGTCCCCTCCGCGGGACTGAAGCTTTCTTT.

J is TRBJ2-1 and V is TRBV7-9; D gene unclear. This CDR3 contains 17 residues. V was shortened by 0 bases and J by 3 bases, with 15 bases between the two germline ends. Germline-derived CDR1 and CDR2 are SEHNR and FQNEAQ (reference sequence). The DNA of the CDR3 is TGTGCCAGCAGCTTAGCGGGTAGCCCCGTTAGCTACAATGAGCAGTTCTTC. Its protein product is CASSLAGSPVSYNEQFF. The variable domain in full, with the rest retrieved from reference TRBV7-9 and TRBJ2-1, is DTGVSQNPRHKITKRGQNVTFRCDPISEHNRLYWYRQTLGQGPEFLTYFQNEAQLEKSRLLSDRFSAERPKGSFSTLEIQRTEQGDSAMYLCASSLAGSPVSYNEQFFGPGTRLTVL.

V and J are TRBV6-1 and TRBJ1-1; 8 nucleotides line up with TRBD1. J gave up 1 base and V 3 bases, and 10 bases lay outside the gene matches. CDR3 length: 17 residues. Per the germline V gene, CDR1 is MNHNS and CDR2 is SASEGT. The DNA of the CDR3 is TGTGCCAGCAGTGAGGACAGGGAGGGATTTTGGAACACTGAAGCTTTCTTT. Its protein is CASSEDREGFWNTEAFF.

The V gene is TRBV6-1, the J gene TRBJ2-7; TRBD2 might be the D (5 bases). In germline, CDR1 is MNHNS, CDR2 SASEGT. The CDR3 consists of 12 residues. V shed 5 bases and J shed 5 bases, with 10 bases lying between them. CDR3 in DNA: TGTGCCAGCAGTCTAGGGAGTAACGAGCAGTACTTC. Protein: CASSLGSNEQYF.

This chain joins TRBV7-8 and TRBJ1-1; 8 bases line up with TRBD1. The CDR3 has 16 residues. The ends lost 0 bases at V and 1 base at J; junction bases unmatched: 4. The V gene's germline CDR1 is SGHVS and CDR2 FQNEAQ. CDR3 sequence: CASSLARQGWNTEAFF. The CDR3 nucleotides are TGTGCCAGCAGCTTAGCGAGACAGGGGTGGAACACTGAAGCTTTCTTT.

The rearrangement joins TRBV9 to TRBJ2-7, with D possibly matching TRBD2 (6 bases). The germline CDR1 and CDR2 sequences are SGDLS and YYNGEE. V was clipped by 0 bases and J by 2 bases, with 9 bases between them. The CDR3 runs to 14 residues. CDR3 loop: CASSVGGVAYEQYF. CDR3 coding DNA: TGTGCCAGCAGCGTAGGCGGGGTTGCCTACGAGCAGTACTTC.

This chain connects TRBV11-2 to TRBJ2-1; 8 nucleotides align to TRBD2. Germline assignment: CDR1 SGHAT and CDR2 FQNNGV. Unmatched junction bases numbered 9, after V lost 5 bases and J lost 3 bases. The CDR3 spans 16 residues. The CDR3 nucleotides are TGTGCCAGCAGCGCAGAACCGGGACTAGTCTACAATGAGCAGTTCTTC. Encoded protein: CASSAEPGLVYNEQFF.